The rows below give T cell receptor beta chains drawn from one sample of a study of blood T cell repertoires in COVID-19. The method was immunoSEQ multiplex PCR; TCRdb's version includes in-frame clones alone and lacks a portion of them. The sample lists 250,000 to 350,000 clones, 70% to 90% occurring once. The sample consisted of peripheral blood. Receptors were obtained from a woman younger than 45 with active or convalescent COVID-19. The CDR3 runs from the conserved cysteine through the conserved F or W. The D gene is left open where the match is weak. Clone size is stated in some rows and not others, as once, few, many or a class when expanded.

CDR3aa: CASSQGQGARHEQYF; CDR3nt: TGTGCCAGCAGCCAGGGACAGGGGGCGCGGCACGAGCAGTACTTC; d_gene: TRBD1; v_gene: TRBV7-9; j_gene: TRBJ2-7; abundance: -; len: 15
CDR3aa: CASSADRGFTDTQYF; CDR3nt: TGTGCCAGCAGCGCTGACAGGGGGTTCACAGATACGCAGTATTTT; d_gene: TRBD1; v_gene: TRBV5-4; j_gene: TRBJ2-3; abundance: -; len: 15
CDR3aa: CASSSNLREQYF; CDR3nt: TGTGCCAGCAGCTCAAACCTACGGGAGCAGTACTTC; d_gene: -; v_gene: TRBV28; j_gene: TRBJ2-7; abundance: few; len: 12
CDR3aa: CASSFPGITGNQPQHF; CDR3nt: TGTGCCAGCAGTTTCCCGGGGATCACGGGCAATCAGCCCCAGCATTTT; d_gene: -; v_gene: TRBV6-2/TRBV6-3; j_gene: TRBJ1-5; abundance: -; len: 16
CDR3aa: CASSADRGTDTQYF; CDR3nt: TGTGCCAGCAGCGCCGACAGGGGAACAGATACGCAGTATTTT; d_gene: TRBD1; v_gene: TRBV2; j_gene: TRBJ2-3; abundance: -; len: 14
CDR3aa: CASSPRQVNEGYTF; CDR3nt: TGTGCCAGCAGCCCACGACAGGTCAATGAGGGCTACACCTTC; d_gene: -; v_gene: TRBV3-1/TRBV3-2; j_gene: TRBJ1-2; abundance: -; len: 14
CDR3aa: CASSEYPGGQGAAGYTF; CDR3nt: TGTGCCAGCAGTGAATACCCAGGGGGACAGGGGGCGGCTGGCTACACCTTC; d_gene: TRBD1; v_gene: TRBV2; j_gene: TRBJ1-2; abundance: -; len: 17
CDR3aa: CASSQDPGLAGTDEQFF; CDR3nt: TGCGCCAGCAGCCAAGACCCGGGACTAGCGGGGACCGATGAGCAGTTCTTC; d_gene: TRBD2; v_gene: TRBV4-3; j_gene: TRBJ2-1; abundance: -; len: 17
CDR3aa: CASSYRLSSDEQFF; CDR3nt: TGTGCCAGCAGTTATAGACTATCTTCCGATGAGCAGTTCTTC; d_gene: -; v_gene: TRBV6-2/TRBV6-3; j_gene: TRBJ2-1; abundance: -; len: 14
CDR3aa: CASSLEGTGKFF; CDR3nt: TGTGCCAGCAGTTTAGAGGGGACAGGCAAGTTCTTC; d_gene: TRBD1; v_gene: TRBV12-3/TRBV12-4; j_gene: TRBJ2-1; abundance: -; len: 12
CDR3aa: CASSFGPPEKEYF; CDR3nt: TGTGCCAGCAGTTTTGGGCCGCCAGAGAAGGAGTACTTC; d_gene: -; v_gene: TRBV12-3/TRBV12-4; j_gene: TRBJ2-7; abundance: -; len: 13
CDR3aa: CASSWMTGNTEAFF; CDR3nt: TGTGCCAGCAGCTGGATGACAGGGAACACTGAAGCTTTCTTT; d_gene: -; v_gene: TRBV5-4; j_gene: TRBJ1-1; abundance: -; len: 14
CDR3aa: CASKGTGSNEKLFF; CDR3nt: TGTGCCAGTAAGGGGACAGGGTCTAATGAAAAACTGTTTTTT; d_gene: TRBD1; v_gene: TRBV10-3; j_gene: TRBJ1-4; abundance: -; len: 14
CDR3aa: CASSQERVAGELFF; CDR3nt: TGCGCCAGCAGCCAAGAACGGGTGGCCGGGGAGCTGTTTTTT; d_gene: -; v_gene: TRBV4-3; j_gene: TRBJ2-2; abundance: once; len: 14
CDR3aa: CASSLIPGTGPVAF; CDR3nt: TGTGCCAGCAGCTTGATTCCCGGGACAGGCCCCGTGGCGTTT; d_gene: TRBD1; v_gene: TRBV5-6; j_gene: TRBJ1-1; abundance: few; len: 14
CDR3aa: CASSLGVLDNYGYTF; CDR3nt: TGTGCCAGCAGCCTTGGGGTACTAGACAACTATGGCTACACCTTC; d_gene: -; v_gene: TRBV5-4; j_gene: TRBJ1-2; abundance: -; len: 15
CDR3aa: CASRTSGGASGELFF; CDR3nt: TGTGCCAGTAGAACTAGCGGGGGGGCCTCCGGGGAGCTGTTTTTT; d_gene: TRBD2; v_gene: TRBV19; j_gene: TRBJ2-2; abundance: once; len: 15
CDR3aa: CASSKVEGNDRGMNTEAFF; CDR3nt: TGTGCCAGCAGCAAAGTCGAAGGGAACGACCGAGGGATGAACACTGAAGCTTTCTTT; d_gene: -; v_gene: TRBV21-1; j_gene: TRBJ1-1; abundance: -; len: 19